Below are 5 T cell receptor beta chains sequenced from a single sample in a study of T cell repertoires in cytomegalovirus infection. A single record per CDR3 protein comes from TCRdb applying MiXCR to the reads. The data contain about 180,000 distinct CDR3 sequences, 13% to 15% of them singletons. The sequenced sample was PBMCs. These receptors were obtained from a human donor in good health (CMV status not recorded). Some clones in this sample may be carry-over from other donors' samples.

The chain uses TRBV7-9 and TRBJ2-7; D possibly uses TRBD1 or TRBD2 (5 bases each). The CDR3 totals 13 residues. Trimming pared 5 bases from V and 4 bases from J, leaving 12 bases between. Germline CDR1 reads SEHNR; CDR2 reads FQNEAQ (reference sequence). The CDR3 spells CASSQGPIYEQYF. Here the CDR3 DNA reads TGTGCCAGCAGCCAGGGACCAATTTACGAGCAGTACTTC.

This clonotype has more than one count but fewer than ten. The gene calls are TRBV14 and TRBJ2-6; D gene uncertain. Trimming removed 6 bases from V and 0 bases from J, with 6 bases in between. This CDR3 has 14 residues. CDR1 is SGHDN and CDR2 is FVKESK in the germline V gene. The CDR3 region has the DNA TGTGCCAGCAGAGACCGCTCTGGGGCCAACGTCCTGACTTTC. Its translation: CASRDRSGANVLTF.

This clonotype showed up just a few times. The rearrangement joins TRBV29-1 to TRBJ2-1, with D uncertain. The CDR3 length is 13 residues. Trimming stripped 4 bases from V and 7 bases from J, with 14 bases between. CDR1 and CDR2 from the germline V gene are SQVTM and ANQGSEA. CDR3 bases: TGCAGCGTTGTAGGGCTTATAGGGAATGAGCAGTTCTTC. Amino acids: CSVVGLIGNEQFF.

This clonotype was recorded at least ten times. V is TRBV7-2 and J is TRBJ2-1; 8 bases are a match to TRBD2. The V and J ends lost 2 bases and 8 bases, in that order; junction bases with no gene match: 8. Germline loops: CDR1 SGHTA, CDR2 FQGNSA. The CDR3 length is 15 residues. This chain's CDR3 is CASSLSPGTSYEQFF. The DNA for the CDR3 is TGTGCCAGCAGCTTATCCCCCGGGACTAGTTATGAGCAGTTCTTC.

This clonotype has at least ten counts. V usage is TRBV10-3 and J usage is TRBJ2-7, with TRBD1 as a possible D gene (6 bases). Germline CDR1 reads ENHRY; CDR2 reads SYGVKD. The CDR3 spans 14 residues. V was cut by 6 bases and J by 1 base, with 13 bases left in between. Here the CDR3 DNA reads TGTGCCATCAGAGATACAGGGAAGTCCTACGAGCAGTACTTC. Protein sequence: CAIRDTGKSYEQYF.